These T cell receptor beta chains were read from a single sample in a study of OX40 agonist ivuxolimab in advanced cancers. Assay: immunoSEQ multiplex PCR; the TCRdb copy retains only in-frame clones and omits some. The sample contains approximately 87,000 clones, under 95% of which appear only once. This specimen was CD4+ or CD8+ T cells sorted from blood, taken in a trial of the OX40 agonist ivuxolimab. The receptors were sampled from an adult with an advanced solid tumor such as melanoma, head and neck, liver or kidney cancer. Both conserved end residues are part of each CDR3. Each record gives: D gene, clone size, J gene, V gene, CDR3 protein, CDR3 DNA. D genes are given only for firm matches. Clone size is given for some rows only: seen once, a few or many times, or a class if the clone is expanded.

d_call: NA; clone_size: NA; j_call: TRBJ2-2; v_call: TRBV9; cdr3_aa: CASSVASAGPISPGELFF; cdr3_nt: TGTGCCAGCAGCGTTGCGTCAGCAGGGCCAATTTCCCCCGGGGAGCTGTTTTTT
d_call: NA; clone_size: NA; j_call: TRBJ2-5; v_call: TRBV7-9; cdr3_aa: CASSLNSVETQYF; cdr3_nt: TGTGCCAGCAGCTTAAACTCGGTGGAGACCCAGTACTTC
d_call: NA; clone_size: NA; j_call: TRBJ1-4; v_call: TRBV19; cdr3_aa: CASSNTGPEGEKLFF; cdr3_nt: TGTGCCAGTAGCAACACAGGGCCCGAGGGTGAAAAACTGTTTTTT
d_call: NA; clone_size: once; j_call: TRBJ2-7; v_call: TRBV29-1; cdr3_aa: CSVDQGTYEQYF; cdr3_nt: TGCAGCGTTGACCAGGGGACCTACGAGCAGTACTTC
d_call: NA; clone_size: NA; j_call: TRBJ2-7; v_call: TRBV29-1; cdr3_aa: CSVLSSERSYEQYF; cdr3_nt: TGCAGCGTTCTCTCCTCGGAGCGATCCTACGAGCAGTACTTC
d_call: NA; clone_size: NA; j_call: TRBJ1-2; v_call: TRBV29-1; cdr3_aa: CSVDLGNGYGYTF; cdr3_nt: TGCAGCGTTGATCTAGGGAACGGCTATGGCTACACCTTC
d_call: NA; clone_size: NA; j_call: TRBJ2-7; v_call: TRBV11-2; cdr3_aa: CASSPRHRTTYEQYF; cdr3_nt: TGTGCCAGCAGCCCTAGGCACAGGACTACCTACGAGCAGTACTTC
d_call: NA; clone_size: NA; j_call: TRBJ2-7; v_call: TRBV4-3; cdr3_aa: CASSQLRSSEQYF; cdr3_nt: TGCGCCAGCAGCCAACTTAGAAGCTCCGAGCAGTACTTC
d_call: TRBD1; clone_size: NA; j_call: TRBJ2-5; v_call: TRBV5-4; cdr3_aa: CASNLARDRDSIQETQYF; cdr3_nt: TGTGCCAGCAACTTAGCCCGGGACAGGGACTCAATCCAAGAGACCCAGTACTTC
d_call: NA; clone_size: NA; j_call: TRBJ1-3; v_call: TRBV14; cdr3_aa: CASSQDGGGNTIYF; cdr3_nt: TGTGCCAGCAGCCAAGACGGGGGGGGAAACACCATATATTTT
d_call: NA; clone_size: NA; j_call: TRBJ2-1; v_call: TRBV4-3; cdr3_aa: CASSQDLNESEQFF; cdr3_nt: TGCGCCAGCAGCCAAGATTTGAACGAGAGTGAGCAGTTCTTC
d_call: NA; clone_size: NA; j_call: TRBJ1-2; v_call: TRBV28; cdr3_aa: CASSFGRNGYTF; cdr3_nt: TGTGCCAGCAGTTTTGGCCGCAATGGCTACACCTTC
d_call: TRBD1; clone_size: NA; j_call: TRBJ1-2; v_call: TRBV15; cdr3_aa: CATSSVAGTGLGYGYTF; cdr3_nt: TGTGCCACCAGCAGTGTTGCCGGGACAGGGTTAGGTTATGGCTACACCTTC
d_call: TRBD2; clone_size: NA; j_call: TRBJ2-3; v_call: TRBV27; cdr3_aa: CASSLLAEVVTQYF; cdr3_nt: TGTGCCAGCAGTTTACTAGCGGAGGTCGTGACGCAGTATTTT
d_call: TRBD1; clone_size: NA; j_call: TRBJ1-2; v_call: TRBV15; cdr3_aa: CATSRGTGDGYTF; cdr3_nt: TGTGCCACCAGCAGAGGGACAGGGGACGGCTACACCTTC
d_call: NA; clone_size: NA; j_call: TRBJ1-2; v_call: TRBV9; cdr3_aa: CASSGYHFRDGHYGYTF; cdr3_nt: TGTGCCAGCAGCGGTTACCATTTCCGGGACGGACACTATGGCTACACCTTC
d_call: NA; clone_size: NA; j_call: TRBJ1-1; v_call: TRBV6-1; cdr3_aa: CASFRGGEQGEAFF; cdr3_nt: TGTGCCAGCTTCCGCGGGGGAGAACAGGGTGAAGCTTTCTTT
d_call: NA; clone_size: NA; j_call: TRBJ2-5; v_call: TRBV6-1; cdr3_aa: CASSPLGRTQYF; cdr3_nt: TGTGCCAGCAGCCCCTTGGGGCGGACCCAGTACTTC
d_call: TRBD2; clone_size: NA; j_call: TRBJ2-1; v_call: TRBV15; cdr3_aa: CATSSPGTSGYNEQFF; cdr3_nt: TGTGCCACCAGCAGTCCGGGGACTAGCGGATACAATGAGCAGTTCTTC
d_call: TRBD1; clone_size: NA; j_call: TRBJ2-7; v_call: TRBV5-6; cdr3_aa: CASSILSRTGSFYEQYF; cdr3_nt: TGTGCCAGCAGCATACTTTCGAGGACAGGTTCTTTCTACGAGCAGTACTTC
d_call: NA; clone_size: NA; j_call: TRBJ1-5; v_call: TRBV27; cdr3_aa: CASSLGGSNQPQHF; cdr3_nt: TGTGCCAGCAGTTTGGGGGGGAGCAATCAGCCCCAGCATTTT
d_call: TRBD1; clone_size: NA; j_call: TRBJ2-1; v_call: TRBV4-1; cdr3_aa: CASSPGQGSSYNEQFF; cdr3_nt: TGCGCCAGCAGCCCCGGACAGGGCAGCTCCTACAATGAGCAGTTCTTC